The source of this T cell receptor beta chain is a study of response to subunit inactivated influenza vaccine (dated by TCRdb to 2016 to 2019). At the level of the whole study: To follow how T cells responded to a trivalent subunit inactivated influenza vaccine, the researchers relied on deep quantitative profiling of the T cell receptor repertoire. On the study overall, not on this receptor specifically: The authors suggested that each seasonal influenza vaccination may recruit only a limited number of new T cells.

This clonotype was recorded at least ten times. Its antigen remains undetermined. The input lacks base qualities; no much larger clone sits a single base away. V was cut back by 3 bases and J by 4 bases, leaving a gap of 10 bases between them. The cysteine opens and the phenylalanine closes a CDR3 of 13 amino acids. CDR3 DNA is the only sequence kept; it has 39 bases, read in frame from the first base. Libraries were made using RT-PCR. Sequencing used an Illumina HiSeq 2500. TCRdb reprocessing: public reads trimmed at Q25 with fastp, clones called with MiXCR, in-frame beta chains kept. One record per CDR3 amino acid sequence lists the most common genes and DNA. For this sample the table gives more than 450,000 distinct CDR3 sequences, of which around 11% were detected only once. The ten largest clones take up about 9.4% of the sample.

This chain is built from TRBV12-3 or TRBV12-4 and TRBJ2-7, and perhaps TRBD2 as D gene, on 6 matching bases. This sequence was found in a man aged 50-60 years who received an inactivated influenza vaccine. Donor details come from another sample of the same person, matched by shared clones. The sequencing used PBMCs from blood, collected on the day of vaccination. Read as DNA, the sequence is TGTGCCAGCAGTTTCCGGGAGCGGTACGAGCAGTACTTC. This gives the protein CASSFRERYEQYF.